The source of this T cell receptor (beta chain) is a study of Ad26.COV2.S vaccination and SARS-CoV-2 variants. Study as a whole: The authors gave Ad26.COV2.S intramuscularly, either once or twice 56 days apart.

Treatment in this sample: some 20 received Ad26.COV2.S at low or high dose, single or two shots; about 5 received placebo; per-sample allocation not given. Sampling took place 63 days after the first vaccine or placebo injection. Here immunoSEQ multiplex PCR was the method, and the copy in TCRdb shows in-frame clones only, minus some. The sample lists around 450,000 clones, about 88% seen once, with more than 1.5% in the top ten. With V trimmed by 4 bases and J by 3 bases, 6 bases remained unmatched. The CDR3 loop spans 14 amino acids. Germline CDR1 reads SGHRS; CDR2 reads YFSETQ. This sample comprised peripheral blood, obtained in a trial of Ad26.COV2.S vaccine versus placebo. The sequence was collected from a person aged 18 to 59 who received the Ad26.COV2.S COVID-19 vaccine or a placebo. The chain links TRBV5-1 to TRBJ2-7; 8 bases line up with TRBD1. CDR3 amino acids: CASSQDRENYEQYF. The CDR3 DNA follows: TGCGCCAGCAGCCAGGACAGGGAAAACTACGAGCAGTACTTC.